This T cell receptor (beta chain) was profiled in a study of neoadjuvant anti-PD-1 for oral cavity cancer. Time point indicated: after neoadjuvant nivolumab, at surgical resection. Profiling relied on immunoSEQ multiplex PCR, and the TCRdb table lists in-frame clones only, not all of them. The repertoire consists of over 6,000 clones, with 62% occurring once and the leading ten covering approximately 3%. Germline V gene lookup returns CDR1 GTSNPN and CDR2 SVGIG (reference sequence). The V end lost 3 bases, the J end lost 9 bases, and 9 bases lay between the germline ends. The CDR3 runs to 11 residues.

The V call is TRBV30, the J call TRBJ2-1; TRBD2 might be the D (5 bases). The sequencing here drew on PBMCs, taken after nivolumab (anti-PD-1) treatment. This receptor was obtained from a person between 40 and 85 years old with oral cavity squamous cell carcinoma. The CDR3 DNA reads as TGTGCCTGGAGCCAGGACTCTGAGCAGTTCTTC. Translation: CAWSQDSEQFF.